Listed below are T cell receptor beta chains from one sample, sequenced in a study of spatial heterogeneity in lung cancer. TCRdb used MiXCR to reprocess the 5' RACE reads, holding one entry per CDR3 protein. This table has tens of thousands of distinct CDR3 sequences, about 12% appearing once. Sequencing used PBMCs, obtained at surgery. These receptors all come from a male donor with early-stage non-small cell lung cancer. Each CDR3 is given with its conserved first and last residue. The order of the fields is clone size, J gene, D gene, V gene, CDR3 DNA, CDR3 protein. The D gene is left open where the match is weak. Rows may omit the clone size; those that give it use once, few, many or a size class.

>NA|TRBJ2-7|TRBD2|TRBV7-2
TGTGCCAGCAGCTTAGAAACCGGGACTAGTGGATACGAGCAGTACTTC
CASSLETGTSGYEQYF
>many|TRBJ1-2|NA|TRBV28
TGTGCCAGCAGTCCCTACCACTATGGCTACACCTTC
CASSPYHYGYTF
>many|TRBJ2-3|TRBD2|TRBV28
TGTGCCAGCAATTTCCGGACTAGCGCCACAGATACGCAGTATTTT
CASNFRTSATDTQYF
>many|TRBJ2-1|TRBD1|TRBV4-3
TGCGCCAGCAGCCCGGGACAGCAGCACAATGAGCAGTTCTTC
CASSPGQQHNEQFF
>NA|TRBJ1-1|NA|TRBV30
TGTGCCTGGAGTGAGGGGGGAGGTAGCACTGAAGCTTTCTTT
CAWSEGGGSTEAFF
>NA|TRBJ2-1|TRBD1|TRBV20-1
TGCAGTGCCGCAGACAGGGGGCTCGGATTTGAGCAGTTCTTC
CSAADRGLGFEQFF
>NA|TRBJ2-3|TRBD2|TRBV9
TGTGCCAGCAGCGTAGTAGCGGGGGGGCCTGGAGATACGCAGTATTTT
CASSVVAGGPGDTQYF
>NA|TRBJ2-3|NA|TRBV5-4
TGTGCCAGCAGCCGAGCCGGGCTAGCCGGTAACACAGATACGCAGTATTTT
CASSRAGLAGNTDTQYF
>many|TRBJ2-7|NA|TRBV6-6
TGTGCCAGCAGACGATCCCTTGGGCGCTACGAGCAGTACTTC
CASRRSLGRYEQYF
>few|TRBJ2-1|TRBD2|TRBV12-3/TRBV12-4
TGTGCCAGCAGTGGGACTAGCGGGATCTACAATGAGCAGTTCTTC
CASSGTSGIYNEQFF
>few|TRBJ1-5|NA|TRBV7-6
TGTGCCAGCAGCAAATTAGGGGCCGATCAGCCCCAGCATTTT
CASSKLGADQPQHF
>NA|TRBJ2-5|NA|TRBV7-2
TGTGCCAGCAGCCGATACCAAGAGACCCAGTACTTC
CASSRYQETQYF
>few|TRBJ2-7|NA|TRBV5-1
TGCGCCAGCAGCGTAGGGGATTTCTCCTACGAGCAGTACTTC
CASSVGDFSYEQYF
>NA|TRBJ1-5|NA|TRBV6-5
TGTGCCAGCAGTAGGGCGGGGTCTTACAATCAGCCCCAGCATTTT
CASSRAGSYNQPQHF
>NA|TRBJ2-5|TRBD1|TRBV7-9
TGTGCCAGCAGCTTAGAAAGGGGGCGCGGTGAAGAGACCCAGTACTTC
CASSLERGRGEETQYF
>once|TRBJ2-7|NA|TRBV7-2
TGTGCCAGCAGCTCCAAGACGTATTCCCCAGCCGACTACTCCTACGAGCAGTACTTC
CASSSKTYSPADYSYEQYF
>many|TRBJ1-1|TRBD1|TRBV4-1
TGCGCCAGCAGCCAAGATGACAGGGGGTTCGCTGAAGCTTTCTTT
CASSQDDRGFAEAFF
>few|TRBJ2-5|NA|TRBV18
TGTGCCAGCTCATCAGGGGCGCAAGAGACCCAGTACTTC
CASSSGAQETQYF
>NA|TRBJ1-5|NA|TRBV24-1
TGTGCCACCAGTGATCCACTTAGCAATCAGCCCCAGCATTTT
CATSDPLSNQPQHF
>once|TRBJ2-5|TRBD2|TRBV6-2/TRBV6-3
TGTGCCAGCAGAGACATGCTAGCGGACCAAGAGACCCAGTACTTC
CASRDMLADQETQYF
>NA|TRBJ1-1|TRBD1|TRBV25-1
TGTGCCAGCAGTCACAGGGGCGAGGCTTTCTTT
CASSHRGEAFF
>NA|TRBJ2-1|TRBD1|TRBV12-3/TRBV12-4
TGTGCCAGCGGGACAGAGAGAGCCAATGAGCAGTTCTTC
CASGTERANEQFF
>NA|TRBJ1-5|TRBD1|TRBV30
TGTGCCTGGAGTGTACGGAGGGGGCTCAATCAGCCCCAGCATTTT
CAWSVRRGLNQPQHF
>few|TRBJ2-1|TRBD2|TRBV7-6
TGTGCCAGCAGCTTGGCCCCTAGCGGCAATGAGCAGTTCTTC
CASSLAPSGNEQFF
>few|TRBJ2-7|NA|TRBV11-2
TGTGCCAGCAGCTCGCAACAGGGATTAGGCGAGCAGTACTTC
CASSSQQGLGEQYF
>NA|TRBJ2-5|NA|TRBV20-1
TGCAGTGCTAGAGACAATAGCTTGGAGACCCAGTACTTC
CSARDNSLETQYF
>NA|TRBJ1-3|NA|TRBV7-2
TGTGCCAGCAGCTCTTCCGGGGCAGCGCTCTCTGGAAACACCATATATTTT
CASSSSGAALSGNTIYF
>many|TRBJ2-3|TRBD1|TRBV10-3
TGTGCCATCATGTCGCGGACAGGGGGCTCAGATACGCAGTATTTT
CAIMSRTGGSDTQYF
>NA|TRBJ2-5|NA|TRBV7-6
TGTGCCAGCACCGAGGAGGGGCAAGAGACCCAGTACTTC
CASTEEGQETQYF
>NA|TRBJ2-6|NA|TRBV14
TGTGCCAGCAGCCAACCCTCTGGGGCCAACGTCCTGACTTTC
CASSQPSGANVLTF
>few|TRBJ1-6|TRBD1|TRBV12-3/TRBV12-4
TGTGCCAGCAGTTTGCCAGGGGGGTTTTCACCCCTCCACTTT
CASSLPGGFSPLHF
>few|TRBJ2-5|NA|TRBV14
TGTGCCAGCGCAGGTATTTCACAAGAGACCCAGTACTTC
CASAGISQETQYF